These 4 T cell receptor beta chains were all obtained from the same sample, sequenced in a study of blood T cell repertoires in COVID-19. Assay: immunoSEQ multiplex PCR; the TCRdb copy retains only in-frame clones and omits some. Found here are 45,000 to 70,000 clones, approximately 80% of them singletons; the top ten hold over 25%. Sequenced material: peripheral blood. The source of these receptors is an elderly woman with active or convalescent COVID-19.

The CDR3, as DNA: TGTGCCACCAGCGGAGTCGGATCGGGGGGGCTGAATGAGCAGTTCTTC. It codes for CATSGVGSGGLNEQFF. V is TRBV15 and J is TRBJ2-1; TRBD2 matches 8 bases. The CDR3 runs to 16 residues. With V trimmed by 5 bases and J by 7 bases, 13 bases remained unmatched. The germline V gene encodes CDR1 LNHNV and CDR2 YYDKDF (reference sequence).

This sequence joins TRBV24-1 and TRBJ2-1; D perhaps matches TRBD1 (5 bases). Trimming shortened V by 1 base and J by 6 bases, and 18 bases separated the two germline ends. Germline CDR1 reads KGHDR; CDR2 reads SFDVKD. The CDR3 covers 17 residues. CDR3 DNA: TGTGCCACCAGTGATTTTGCAGGGTCGACTTTAGGCAATGAGCAGTTCTTC. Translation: CATSDFAGSTLGNEQFF.

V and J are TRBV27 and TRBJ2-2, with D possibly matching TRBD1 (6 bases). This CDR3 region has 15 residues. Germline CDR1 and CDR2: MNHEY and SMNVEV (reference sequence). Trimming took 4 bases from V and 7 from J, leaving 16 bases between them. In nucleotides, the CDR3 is TGTGCCAGCAGTTCCTTACAGGGAAGATACGGGGAGCTGTTTTTT. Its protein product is CASSSLQGRYGELFF.

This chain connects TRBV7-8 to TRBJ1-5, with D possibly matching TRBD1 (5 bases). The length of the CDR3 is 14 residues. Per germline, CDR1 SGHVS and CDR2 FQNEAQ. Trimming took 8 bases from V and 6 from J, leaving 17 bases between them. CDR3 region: CASETGSRSQPQHF. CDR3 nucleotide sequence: TGTGCCAGCGAAACAGGAAGTCGAAGTCAGCCCCAGCATTTT. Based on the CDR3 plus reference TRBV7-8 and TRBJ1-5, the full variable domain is GAGVSQSPRYKVAKRGQDVALRCDPISGHVSLFWYQQALGQGPEFLTYFQNEAQLDKSGLPSDRFFAERPEGSVSTLKIQRTQQEDSAVYLCASETGSRSQPQHFGDGTRLSIL.